A selection of T cell receptor beta chains follows, all from one sample in a study of blood T cell repertoires in COVID-19. The table came from immunoSEQ multiplex PCR; TCRdb's copy has only in-frame clones and leaves some out. The sample lists approximately 300,000 clones, more than 75% occurring once. The specimen was peripheral blood. These TCRs come from a woman between 45 and 65 years old with acute or convalescent COVID-19. CDR3s include the opening cysteine and the closing phenylalanine or tryptophan. Each record gives: J gene, V gene, clone size, CDR3 length, D gene, CDR3 DNA, CDR3 protein. D genes are given only for firm matches. Not every row has a clone size; where given, it reads once, few, many or a size class.

>TRBJ2-6|TRBV5-4|NA|15|TRBD1
TGTGCCAGCAGCGGTGACAGGGCTGGGGCCAACGTCCTGACTTTC
CASSGDRAGANVLTF
>TRBJ2-7|TRBV14|NA|13|NA
TGTGCCAGCAGCCAGGGGAGGTTCTACGAGCAGTACTTC
CASSQGRFYEQYF
>TRBJ2-7|TRBV6-1|NA|14|TRBD1
TGTGCCAGCAGTGAAGGAGACAGGGACAACGAGCAGTACTTC
CASSEGDRDNEQYF
>TRBJ1-5|TRBV18|once|13|NA
TGTGCCAGCTCACCGGAACAGGGCGGGCCCCAGCATTTT
CASSPEQGGPQHF
>TRBJ1-2|TRBV18|few|15|TRBD1
TGTGCCAGCTCACCCTACGGACAGGGGGCAGAAGGCTACACCTTC
CASSPYGQGAEGYTF
>TRBJ1-4|TRBV7-6|NA|15|TRBD1
TGTGCCAGCAGCCCAGGGGACAGGGGGCCTGAAAAACTGTTTTTT
CASSPGDRGPEKLFF
>TRBJ2-7|TRBV11-2|NA|16|NA
TGTGCCAGCAGCTTAGATTTGCCTAGCGTGACCTACGAGCAGTACTTC
CASSLDLPSVTYEQYF
>TRBJ1-5|TRBV19|NA|14|NA
TGTGCCAGTAGTATAAGGACAGATAATCAGCCCCAGCATTTT
CASSIRTDNQPQHF
>TRBJ2-6|TRBV28|NA|15|NA
TGTGCCAGCAGCTCTATCGCGGCTGGGGCCAACGTCCTGACTTTC
CASSSIAAGANVLTF
>TRBJ2-1|TRBV9|NA|14|NA
TGTGCCAGCAGCGTAGCACAGACCTACAATGAGCAGTTCTTC
CASSVAQTYNEQFF
>TRBJ1-5|TRBV27|NA|14|TRBD1
TGTGCCAGCAGTAGGGACAGGGGAGATCAGCCCCAGCATTTT
CASSRDRGDQPQHF
>TRBJ1-1|TRBV6-5|NA|13|NA
TGTGCCAGCAGGTCAGGGCGAAACACTGAAGCTTTCTTT
CASRSGRNTEAFF
>TRBJ2-7|TRBV20-1|NA|11|TRBD2
TGCAGTGCTACGGGAGGCTACGAGCAGTACTTC
CSATGGYEQYF
>TRBJ2-7|TRBV5-1|once|15|TRBD1
TGCGCCAGCAGCTCCGGCGGGACAGGGGGCTACGAGCAGTACTTC
CASSSGGTGGYEQYF
>TRBJ2-3|TRBV28|NA|16|TRBD2
TGTGCCAGCAGTTCTACTAGCGGGACTTTCACAGATACGCAGTATTTT
CASSSTSGTFTDTQYF
>TRBJ2-7|TRBV27|NA|12|NA
TGTGCCAGCAGCTATCTAGGCTACGAGCAGTACTTC
CASSYLGYEQYF
>TRBJ1-2|TRBV7-9|NA|12|NA
TGTGCCAGCAGCCTCCCGTCGGGACACTGTAGCTTC
CASSLPSGHCSF
>TRBJ1-5|TRBV2|NA|15|NA
TGTGCCAGCAGTGAAGTGGGAGGTGGCAATCAGCCCCAGCATTTT
CASSEVGGGNQPQHF
>TRBJ2-2|TRBV28|NA|16|NA
TGTGCCAGCAGTTTATGGGCAGGGTCCAGCACCGGGGAGCTGTTTTTT
CASSLWAGSSTGELFF
>TRBJ2-5|TRBV19|few|16|NA
TGTGCCAGTAGTGACACTCCCACTCGAATCCAAGAGACCCAGTACTTC
CASSDTPTRIQETQYF
>TRBJ2-7|TRBV13|NA|17|NA
TGTGCCAGCAGCTTAGCCTCCTGGGCCGTAAGCTCCTACGAGCAGTACTTC
CASSLASWAVSSYEQYF
>TRBJ2-1|TRBV15|NA|16|TRBD2
TGTGCCACCAGCGGACCGGGACTAGCGGGAGACAATGAGCAGTTCTTC
CATSGPGLAGDNEQFF
>TRBJ2-2|TRBV18|NA|14|TRBD1
TGTGCCAGCTCACCGACAGGGCTATCCGGGGAGCTGTTTTTT
CASSPTGLSGELFF
>TRBJ1-1|TRBV11-3|NA|14|TRBD1
TGTGCCAGCAGCTTACAGGGGGAAAACACTGAAGCTTTCTTT
CASSLQGENTEAFF
>TRBJ2-1|TRBV2|once|11|NA
TGTGCCAGCAGTGCCGACAGGGAGCAGTTCTTC
CASSADREQFF
>TRBJ1-5|TRBV7-2|NA|15|NA
TGTGCCAGCAGCCTTCAACAGGGAGTCAATCAGCCCCAGCATTTT
CASSLQQGVNQPQHF
>TRBJ2-1|TRBV4-2|once|16|NA
TGTGCCAGCAGCCAAGCCGGGACTCAAACCTACAATGAGCAGTTCTTC
CASSQAGTQTYNEQFF
>TRBJ2-3|TRBV13|NA|18|TRBD2
TGTGCCAGCAGCTCGCCCCTAGCGGGAGGAGGCAGCACAGATACGCAGTATTTT
CASSSPLAGGGSTDTQYF
>TRBJ1-1|TRBV5-1|NA|14|NA
TGCGCCAGCAGCCCCAATGGGGGGGGCACTGAAGCTTTCTTT
CASSPNGGGTEAFF
>TRBJ1-1|TRBV30|NA|13|TRBD1
TGTGCCTGGATGGACAGGGTGGGTAGTGAAGCTTTCTTT
CAWMDRVGSEAFF
>TRBJ2-1|TRBV27|NA|16|TRBD1
TGTGCCAGCAGCCTATGGCAGACAGGGGCCTACAATGAGCAGTTCTTC
CASSLWQTGAYNEQFF
>TRBJ2-1|TRBV29-1|few|14|NA
TGCAGCGTTGAAGATCGGGGTCAGGGGACTGAGCAGTTCTTC
CSVEDRGQGTEQFF
>TRBJ2-7|TRBV29-1|NA|11|NA
TGCAGCGCGGGATACTCCTACGAGCAGTACTTC
CSAGYSYEQYF
>TRBJ1-5|TRBV9|NA|15|TRBD1
TGTGCCAGCAGCGTAGGAACAGGGGTAAGTCAGCCCCAGCATTTT
CASSVGTGVSQPQHF
>TRBJ2-7|TRBV7-2|NA|15|TRBD1
TGTGCCAGCAGCATCAGGACAGGGTACTCCTACGAGCAGTACTTC
CASSIRTGYSYEQYF
>TRBJ2-5|TRBV7-2|NA|13|NA
TGTGCCAGCAGCTTAGTACTGCCAGAGACCCAGTACTTC
CASSLVLPETQYF
>TRBJ2-5|TRBV24-1|once|17|TRBD1
TGTGCCACCAGTGACTATCGGGACAGGGATCCGCGGGAGACCCAGTACTTC
CATSDYRDRDPRETQYF
>TRBJ2-4|TRBV28|NA|17|TRBD2
TGTGCCAGCAGTTTCGTAGCGGGAGGGGGGGACAAAAACATTCAGTACTTC
CASSFVAGGGDKNIQYF
>TRBJ2-1|TRBV19|NA|15|TRBD2
TGTGCCAGTAAGAGGCGCGGGAGGACTCACAATGAGCAGTTCTTC
CASKRRGRTHNEQFF
>TRBJ1-2|TRBV13|NA|16|NA
TGTGCCAGCAGCTTCGGGCGGGAGGGGCGCGTGGGTGGCTACACCTTC
CASSFGREGRVGGYTF
>TRBJ2-5|TRBV29-1|NA|11|NA
TGCAGCGTTGAAGCGCGGGAGACCCAGTACTTC
CSVEARETQYF
>TRBJ2-7|TRBV7-6|NA|13|NA
TGTGCCAGCAGCTTACTGCAGGGGGGCGAGCAGTACTTC
CASSLLQGGEQYF
>TRBJ2-5|TRBV19|NA|13|NA
TGTGCCAGTAGTAGCGGGTCCCTGAAGATCCAGTACTTC
CASSSGSLKIQYF
>TRBJ2-2|TRBV19|NA|14|TRBD1
TGTGCCAGTAGATGGGACAGGGAAGCCGGGGAGCTGTTTTTT
CASRWDREAGELFF
>TRBJ2-7|TRBV24-1|once|12|NA
TGTGCCACCAGTACAGGGAGCTACGAGCAGTACTTC
CATSTGSYEQYF
>TRBJ1-2|TRBV19|NA|15|NA
TGTGCCAGCAACTTCGGGTTGATTAGGAACTATGGCTACACCTTC
CASNFGLIRNYGYTF
>TRBJ2-3|TRBV30|NA|17|NA
TGTGCCTGGAGTCTAGCGAGATCCTTCAGTAGCACAGATACGCAGTATTTT
CAWSLARSFSSTDTQYF
>TRBJ2-7|TRBV7-2|NA|15|TRBD1
TGTGCCAGCAGCCCGGAGACAGGGGGCGCGGGCGAGCAGTACTTC
CASSPETGGAGEQYF
>TRBJ1-2|TRBV18|NA|13|TRBD1
TGTGCCAGCTCACCAGACAGGGACTATGGCTACACCTTC
CASSPDRDYGYTF
>TRBJ1-1|TRBV19|NA|12|TRBD1
TGTGCTTCGGGACAGTTGAACACTGAAGCTTTCTTT
CASGQLNTEAFF
>TRBJ2-2|TRBV9|once|16|NA
TGTGCCAGCAGCCCCCGTTCGACACCGAACACCGGGGAGCTGTTTTTT
CASSPRSTPNTGELFF
>TRBJ1-1|TRBV5-1|NA|15|NA
TGCGCCAGCAGCTTGCGAGCAGGGTTGAACACTGAAGCTTTCTTT
CASSLRAGLNTEAFF
>TRBJ2-7|TRBV6-2/TRBV6-3|once|15|NA
TGTGCCAGCAGTTATTCAGTCGGGAGAACCTACGAGCAGTACTTC
CASSYSVGRTYEQYF
>TRBJ2-4|TRBV24-1|NA|16|TRBD1
TGTGCCACCAGTGATTCCTCACAGGGGGCTGGAGACATTCAGTACTTC
CATSDSSQGAGDIQYF
>TRBJ1-5|TRBV18|NA|17|NA
TGTGCCAGCTCACCAGAGGCCGCGCGGTATAGCAATCAGCCCCAGCATTTT
CASSPEAARYSNQPQHF
>TRBJ1-6|TRBV14|NA|12|NA
TGTGCCAGCAGCCAAGGAGGCTCACCCCTCCACTTT
CASSQGGSPLHF
>TRBJ2-7|TRBV5-1|NA|17|TRBD2
TGCGCCAGCAGCATCGGGACTAGCAGAAGCCCCCCCTACGAGCAGTACTTC
CASSIGTSRSPPYEQYF
>TRBJ2-4|TRBV3-1/TRBV3-2|NA|21|TRBD2
TGTGCCAGCGGGGGGTTCGCGTCGGGAGGGCGAGAAGGGCGCGCCAAAAACATTCAGTACTTC
CASGGFASGGREGRAKNIQYF